This T cell receptor beta chain came from a study of cytomegalovirus exposure and HLA in healthy donors. 13 Jbeta primers and 60 Vbeta primers were used for the PCR. The method was immunoSEQ multiplex PCR; TCRdb's version includes in-frame clones alone and lacks a portion of them. The sample totals about 51,000 clones; its top ten clones hold about 2%. This TCR was recovered from a female donor in good health and CMV-seronegative. Input material: PBMCs.

CDR3 DNA: TGTGCCAGCAGCTTAAGGGGGTATACGCAGTATTTT. It specifies CASSLRGYTQYF. V gene TRBV7-2 combines with J gene TRBJ2-3, with a possible D match to TRBD1 (6 bases). The ends were cut back, 2 bases at V and 7 bases at J, with 7 bases in the middle. The CDR3 spans 12 residues. Germline V gene lookup returns CDR1 SGHTA and CDR2 FQGNSA.